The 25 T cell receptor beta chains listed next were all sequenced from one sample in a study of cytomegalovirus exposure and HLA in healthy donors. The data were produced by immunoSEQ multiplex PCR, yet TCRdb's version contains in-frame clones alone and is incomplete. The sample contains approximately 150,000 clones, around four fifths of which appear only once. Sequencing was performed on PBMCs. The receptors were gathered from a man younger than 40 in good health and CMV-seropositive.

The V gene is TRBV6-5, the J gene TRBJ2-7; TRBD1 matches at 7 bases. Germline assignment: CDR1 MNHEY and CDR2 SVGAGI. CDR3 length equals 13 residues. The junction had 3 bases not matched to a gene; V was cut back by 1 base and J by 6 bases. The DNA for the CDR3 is TGTGCCAGCAGTTACTTTCGACAGGGCGAGCAGTACTTC. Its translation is CASSYFRQGEQYF.

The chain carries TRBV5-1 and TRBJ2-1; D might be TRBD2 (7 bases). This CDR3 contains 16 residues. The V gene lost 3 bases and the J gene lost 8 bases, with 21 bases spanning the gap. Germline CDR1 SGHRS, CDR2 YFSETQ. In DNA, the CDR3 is TGCGCCAGCAGCTGGCTCCCGGGGGGCGGTCGGGATGAGCAGTTCTTC. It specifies CASSWLPGGGRDEQFF.

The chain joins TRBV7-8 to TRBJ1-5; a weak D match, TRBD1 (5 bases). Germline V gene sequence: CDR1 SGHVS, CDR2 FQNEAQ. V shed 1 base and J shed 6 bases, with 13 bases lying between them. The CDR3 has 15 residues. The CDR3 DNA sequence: TGTGCCAGCAGCTTAGTCGGGCAGGGCCCTCAGCCCCAGCATTTT. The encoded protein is CASSLVGQGPQPQHF.

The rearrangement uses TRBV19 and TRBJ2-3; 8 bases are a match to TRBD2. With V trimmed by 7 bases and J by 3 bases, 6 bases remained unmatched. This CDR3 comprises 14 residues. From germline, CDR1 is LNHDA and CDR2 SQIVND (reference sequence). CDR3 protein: CASTRGGGTDTQYF. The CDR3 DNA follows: TGTGCCAGTACCCGAGGCGGGGGGACAGATACGCAGTATTTT.

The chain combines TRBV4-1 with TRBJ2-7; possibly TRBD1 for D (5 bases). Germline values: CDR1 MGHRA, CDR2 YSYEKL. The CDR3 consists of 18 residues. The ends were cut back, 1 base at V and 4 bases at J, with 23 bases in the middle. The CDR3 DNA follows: TGCGCCAGCAGCCAAGCCCCCCCGAGGTCAGGGATGGTTTACGAGCAGTACTTC. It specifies CASSQAPPRSGMVYEQYF.

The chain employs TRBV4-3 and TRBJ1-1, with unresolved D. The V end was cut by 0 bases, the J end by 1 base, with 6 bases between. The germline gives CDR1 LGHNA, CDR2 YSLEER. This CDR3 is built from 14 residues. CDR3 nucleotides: TGCGCCAGCAGCCAAGAGATGGCGAACACTGAAGCTTTCTTT. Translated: CASSQEMANTEAFF.

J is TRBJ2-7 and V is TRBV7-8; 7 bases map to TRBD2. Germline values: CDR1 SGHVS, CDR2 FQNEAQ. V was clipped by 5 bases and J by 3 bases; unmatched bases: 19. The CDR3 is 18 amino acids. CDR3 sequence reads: CASSATPRGGGSHYEQYF. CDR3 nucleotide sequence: TGTGCCAGCAGCGCCACCCCTAGGGGCGGGGGTTCTCACTACGAGCAGTACTTC.

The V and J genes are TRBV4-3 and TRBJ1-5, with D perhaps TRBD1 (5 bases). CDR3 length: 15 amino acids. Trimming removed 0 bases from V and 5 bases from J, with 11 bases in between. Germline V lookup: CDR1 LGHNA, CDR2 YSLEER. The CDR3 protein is CASSQDGGDHQPQHF. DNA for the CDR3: TGCGCCAGCAGCCAAGACGGAGGGGACCATCAGCCCCAGCATTTT.

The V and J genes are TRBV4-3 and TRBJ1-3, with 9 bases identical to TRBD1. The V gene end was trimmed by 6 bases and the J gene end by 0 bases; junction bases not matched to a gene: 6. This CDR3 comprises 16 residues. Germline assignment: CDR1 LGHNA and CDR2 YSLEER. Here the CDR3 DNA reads TGCGCCAGCAGTCTCGGGACAGGGCTCTCTGGAAACACCATATATTTT. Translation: CASSLGTGLSGNTIYF.

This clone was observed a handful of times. CDR3 coding DNA: TGCGCCAGCAGTGAGAGCGGGACAGGGGAAGCTTTCTTT. It specifies CASSESGTGEAFF. This chain connects TRBV10-1 to TRBJ1-1, with 9 bases fitting TRBD1. Germline V gene data show CDR1 as WNHNN and CDR2 as SYGVQD (reference sequence). With V trimmed by 2 bases and J by 8 bases, 3 bases remained unmatched. The CDR3 has 13 amino acids.

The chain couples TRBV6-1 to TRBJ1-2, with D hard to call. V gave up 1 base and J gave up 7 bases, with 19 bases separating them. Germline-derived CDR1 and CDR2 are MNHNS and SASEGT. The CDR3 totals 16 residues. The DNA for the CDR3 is TGTGCCAGCAGTGAAGGTCGGGTCCGGGAGGGAACTGGCTACACCTTC. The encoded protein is CASSEGRVREGTGYTF.

The CDR3 here is CASTGLTDTQYF. For the CDR3, the DNA is TGTGCCAGTACAGGGTTGACAGATACGCAGTATTTT. This rearrangement joins TRBV5-8 to TRBJ2-3; possible D gene TRBD1, 6 bases. This CDR3 contains 12 residues. Germline V CDR1 and CDR2: SGHTS, YDEGEE. Between the trimmed V and J ends, which lost 8 bases and 3 bases, there was a span of 10 bases. Based on the CDR3 plus reference TRBV5-8 and TRBJ2-3, the full variable domain is EAGVTQSPTHLIKTRGQQATLRCSPISGHTSVYWYQQALGLGLQFLLWYDEGEERNRGNFPPRFSGRQFPNYSSELNVNALELEDSALYLCASTGLTDTQYFGPGTRLTVL.

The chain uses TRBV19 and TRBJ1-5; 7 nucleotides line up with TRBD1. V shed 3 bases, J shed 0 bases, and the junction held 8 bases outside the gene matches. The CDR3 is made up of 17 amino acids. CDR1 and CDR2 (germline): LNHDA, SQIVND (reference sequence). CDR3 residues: CASSIRRTGRSNQPQHF. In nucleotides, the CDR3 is TGTGCCAGTAGTATCCGAAGGACAGGACGTAGCAATCAGCCCCAGCATTTT. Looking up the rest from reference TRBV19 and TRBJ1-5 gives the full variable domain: DGGITQSPKYLFRKEGQNVTLSCEQNLNHDAMYWYRQDPGQGLRLIYYSQIVNDFQKGDIAEGYSVSREKKESFPLTVTSAQKNPTAFYLCASSIRRTGRSNQPQHFGDGTRLSIL.

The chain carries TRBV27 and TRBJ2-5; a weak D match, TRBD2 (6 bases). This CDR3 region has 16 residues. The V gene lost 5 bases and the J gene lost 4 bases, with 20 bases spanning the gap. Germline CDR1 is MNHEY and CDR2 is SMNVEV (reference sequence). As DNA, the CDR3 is TGTGCCAGCAGTCCCCGGAGGGGAGGAGGGCTAGAGACCCAGTACTTC. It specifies CASSPRRGGGLETQYF.

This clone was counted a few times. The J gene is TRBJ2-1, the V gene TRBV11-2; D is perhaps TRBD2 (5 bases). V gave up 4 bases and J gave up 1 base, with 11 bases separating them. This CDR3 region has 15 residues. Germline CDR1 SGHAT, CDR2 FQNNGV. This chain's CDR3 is CASSSVRGSYNEQFF. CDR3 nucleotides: TGTGCCAGCAGCTCAGTCCGGGGATCCTACAATGAGCAGTTCTTC.

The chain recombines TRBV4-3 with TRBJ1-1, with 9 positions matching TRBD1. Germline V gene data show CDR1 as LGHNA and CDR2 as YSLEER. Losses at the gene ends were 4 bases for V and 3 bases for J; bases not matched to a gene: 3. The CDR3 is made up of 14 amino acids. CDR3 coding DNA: TGCGCCAGCAGCCTGACAGGGGGTGACACTGAAGCTTTCTTT. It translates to CASSLTGGDTEAFF.

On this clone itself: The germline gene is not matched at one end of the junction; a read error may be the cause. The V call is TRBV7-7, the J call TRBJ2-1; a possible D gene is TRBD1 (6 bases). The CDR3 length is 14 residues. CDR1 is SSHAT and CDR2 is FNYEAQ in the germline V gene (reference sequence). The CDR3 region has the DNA TGTGCTAGCAGCTTATTTCAGGGGTCGAATGAGCAGTTCTTC. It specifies CASSLFQGSNEQFF.

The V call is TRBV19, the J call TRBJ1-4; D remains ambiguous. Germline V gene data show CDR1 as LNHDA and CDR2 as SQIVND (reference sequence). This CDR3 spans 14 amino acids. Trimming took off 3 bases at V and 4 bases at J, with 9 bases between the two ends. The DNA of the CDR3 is TGTGCCAGTAGTATCTATACCGATAATGAAAAACTGTTTTTT. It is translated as CASSIYTDNEKLFF.

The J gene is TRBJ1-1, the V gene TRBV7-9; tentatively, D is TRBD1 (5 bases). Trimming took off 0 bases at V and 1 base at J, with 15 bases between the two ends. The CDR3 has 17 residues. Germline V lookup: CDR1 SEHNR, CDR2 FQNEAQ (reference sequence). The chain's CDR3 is CASSLAGGDATNTEAFF. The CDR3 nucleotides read TGTGCCAGCAGCTTAGCGGGGGGGGATGCTACGAACACTGAAGCTTTCTTT.

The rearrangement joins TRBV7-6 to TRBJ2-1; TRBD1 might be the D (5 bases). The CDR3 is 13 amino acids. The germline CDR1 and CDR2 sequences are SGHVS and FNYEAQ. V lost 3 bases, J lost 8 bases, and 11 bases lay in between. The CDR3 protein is CASSLDQGDEQFF. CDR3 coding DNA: TGTGCCAGCAGCTTGGACCAGGGTGATGAGCAGTTCTTC.

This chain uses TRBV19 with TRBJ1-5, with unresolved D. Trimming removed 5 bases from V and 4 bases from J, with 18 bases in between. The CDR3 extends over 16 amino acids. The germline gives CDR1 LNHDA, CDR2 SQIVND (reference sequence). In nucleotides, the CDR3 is TGTGCCAGTAGTCCCTACTCGACGGGAGGGAATCAGCCCCAGCATTTT. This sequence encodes CASSPYSTGGNQPQHF.

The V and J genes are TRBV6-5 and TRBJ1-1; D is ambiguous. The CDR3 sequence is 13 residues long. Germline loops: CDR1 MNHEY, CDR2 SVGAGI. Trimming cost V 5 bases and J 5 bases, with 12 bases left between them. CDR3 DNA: TGTGCCAGCAGTGATTCGGGTGAGACTGAAGCTTTCTTT. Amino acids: CASSDSGETEAFF.

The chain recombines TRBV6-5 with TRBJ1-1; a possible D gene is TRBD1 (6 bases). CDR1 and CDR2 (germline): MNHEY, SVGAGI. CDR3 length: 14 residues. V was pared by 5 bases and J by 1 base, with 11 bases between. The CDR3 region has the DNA TGTGCCAGCAGTGCAGGGGTCGCGAACACTGAAGCTTTCTTT. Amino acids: CASSAGVANTEAFF.

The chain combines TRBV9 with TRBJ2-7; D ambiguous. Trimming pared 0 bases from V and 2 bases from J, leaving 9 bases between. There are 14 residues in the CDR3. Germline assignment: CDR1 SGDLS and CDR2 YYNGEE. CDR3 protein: CASSVDSSPYEQYF. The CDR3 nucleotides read TGTGCCAGCAGCGTAGATAGCAGCCCCTACGAGCAGTACTTC. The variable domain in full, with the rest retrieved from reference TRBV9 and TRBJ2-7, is DSGVTQTPKHLITATGQRVTLRCSPRSGDLSVYWYQQSLDQGLQFLIQYYNGEERAKGNILERFSAQQFPDLHSELNLSSLELGDSALYFCASSVDSSPYEQYFGPGTRLTVT.

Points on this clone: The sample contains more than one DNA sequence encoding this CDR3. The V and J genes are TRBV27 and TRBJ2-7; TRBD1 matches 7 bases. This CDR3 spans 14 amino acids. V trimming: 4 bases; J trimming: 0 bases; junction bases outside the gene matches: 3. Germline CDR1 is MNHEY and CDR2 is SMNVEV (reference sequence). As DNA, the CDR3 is TGTGCCAGCAGTTCGACAGGGAGCTCCTACGAGCAGTACTTC. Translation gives CASSSTGSSYEQYF.